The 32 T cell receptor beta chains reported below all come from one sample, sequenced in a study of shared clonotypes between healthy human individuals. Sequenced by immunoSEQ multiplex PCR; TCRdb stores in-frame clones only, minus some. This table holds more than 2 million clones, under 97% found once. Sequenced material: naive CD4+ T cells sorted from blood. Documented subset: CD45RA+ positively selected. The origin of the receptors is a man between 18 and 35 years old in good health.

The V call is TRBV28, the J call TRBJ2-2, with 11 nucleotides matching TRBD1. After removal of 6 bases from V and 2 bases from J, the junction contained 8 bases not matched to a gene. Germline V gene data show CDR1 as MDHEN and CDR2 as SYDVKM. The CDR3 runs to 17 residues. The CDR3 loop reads CASSTDRGLYNTGELFF. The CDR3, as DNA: TGTGCCAGCAGCACGGACAGGGGGCTCTACAACACCGGGGAGCTGTTTTTT.

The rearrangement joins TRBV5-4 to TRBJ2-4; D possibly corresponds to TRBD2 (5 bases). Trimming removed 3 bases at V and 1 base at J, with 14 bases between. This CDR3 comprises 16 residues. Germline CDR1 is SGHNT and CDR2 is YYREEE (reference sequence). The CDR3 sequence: CASSSLGGGAKNIQYF. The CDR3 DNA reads TGTGCCAGCAGCTCGCTAGGAGGTGGGGCCAAAAACATTCAGTACTTC.

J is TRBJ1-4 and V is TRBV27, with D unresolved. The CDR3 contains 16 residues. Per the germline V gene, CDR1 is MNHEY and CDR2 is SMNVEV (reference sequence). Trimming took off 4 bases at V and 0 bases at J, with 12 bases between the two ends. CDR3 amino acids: CASSSRRAATNEKLFF. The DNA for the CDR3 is TGTGCCAGCAGTTCTCGTAGGGCCGCAACTAATGAAAAACTGTTTTTT.

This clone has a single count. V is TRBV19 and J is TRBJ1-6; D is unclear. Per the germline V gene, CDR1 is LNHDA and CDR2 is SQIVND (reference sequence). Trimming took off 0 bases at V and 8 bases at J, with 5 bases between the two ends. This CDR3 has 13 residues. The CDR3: CASSIDAHSPLHF. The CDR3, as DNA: TGTGCCAGTAGTATAGATGCCCATTCACCCCTCCACTTT.

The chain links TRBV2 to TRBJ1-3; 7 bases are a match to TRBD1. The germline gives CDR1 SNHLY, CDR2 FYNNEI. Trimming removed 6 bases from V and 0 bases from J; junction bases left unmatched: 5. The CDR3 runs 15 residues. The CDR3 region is CASSGRDSSGNTIYF. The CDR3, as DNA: TGTGCCAGCAGCGGCCGGGACAGCTCTGGAAACACCATATATTTT.

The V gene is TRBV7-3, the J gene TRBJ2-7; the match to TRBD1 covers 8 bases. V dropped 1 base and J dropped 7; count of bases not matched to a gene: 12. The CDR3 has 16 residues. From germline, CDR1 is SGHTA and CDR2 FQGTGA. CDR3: CASSLNQETGALEQYF. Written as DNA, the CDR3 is TGTGCCAGCAGCTTAAATCAGGAGACAGGGGCCTTAGAGCAGTACTTC. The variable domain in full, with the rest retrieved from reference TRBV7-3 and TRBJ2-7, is GAGVSQTPSNKVTEKGKYVELRCDPISGHTALYWYRQSLGQGPEFLIYFQGTGAADDSGLPNDRFFAVRPEGSVSTLKIQRTERGDSAVYLCASSLNQETGALEQYFGPGTRLTVT.

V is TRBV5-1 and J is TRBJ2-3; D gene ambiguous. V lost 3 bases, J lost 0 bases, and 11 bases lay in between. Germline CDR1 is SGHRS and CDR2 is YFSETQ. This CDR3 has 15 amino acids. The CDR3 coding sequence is TGCGCCAGCAGCTCCGACACATCGAGCACAGATACGCAGTATTTT. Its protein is CASSSDTSSTDTQYF.

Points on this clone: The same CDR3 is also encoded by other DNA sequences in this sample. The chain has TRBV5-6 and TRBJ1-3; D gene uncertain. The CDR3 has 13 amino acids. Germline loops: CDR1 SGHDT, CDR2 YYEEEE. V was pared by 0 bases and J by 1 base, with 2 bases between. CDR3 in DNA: TGTGCCAGCAGCTTGGCATCTGGAAACACCATATATTTT. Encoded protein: CASSLASGNTIYF. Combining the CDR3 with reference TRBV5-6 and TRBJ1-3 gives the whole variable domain DAGVTQSPTHLIKTRGQQVTLRCSPKSGHDTVSWYQQALGQGPQFIFQYYEEEERQRGNFPDRFSGHQFPNYSSELNVNALLLGDSALYLCASSLASGNTIYFGEGSWLTVV.

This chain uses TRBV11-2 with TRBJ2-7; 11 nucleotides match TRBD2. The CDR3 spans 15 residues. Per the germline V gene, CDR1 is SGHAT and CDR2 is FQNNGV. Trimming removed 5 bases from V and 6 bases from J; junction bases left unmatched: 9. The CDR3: CASSGVAGGPTEQYF. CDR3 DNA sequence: TGTGCCAGCAGCGGGGTAGCGGGAGGGCCAACCGAGCAGTACTTC.

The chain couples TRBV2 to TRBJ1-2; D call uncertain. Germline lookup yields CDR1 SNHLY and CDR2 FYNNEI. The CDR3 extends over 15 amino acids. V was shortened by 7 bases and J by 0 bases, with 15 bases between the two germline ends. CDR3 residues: CASIEFQAPNYGYTF. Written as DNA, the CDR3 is TGTGCCAGCATCGAGTTCCAGGCACCTAACTATGGCTACACCTTC.

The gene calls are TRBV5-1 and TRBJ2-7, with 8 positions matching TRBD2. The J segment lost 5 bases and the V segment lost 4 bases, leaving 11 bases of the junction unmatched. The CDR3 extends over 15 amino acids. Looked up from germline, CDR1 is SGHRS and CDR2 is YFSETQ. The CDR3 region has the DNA TGCGCCAGCAGCGGGGGACTAGTCCCCAGGGACGAGCAGTACTTC. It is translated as CASSGGLVPRDEQYF.

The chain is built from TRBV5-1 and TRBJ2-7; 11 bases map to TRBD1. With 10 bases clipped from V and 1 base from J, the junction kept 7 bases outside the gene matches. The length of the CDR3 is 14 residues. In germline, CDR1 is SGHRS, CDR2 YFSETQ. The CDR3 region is CACSGTGGSYEQYF. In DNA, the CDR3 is TGCGCCTGCTCCGGGACAGGGGGTTCCTACGAGCAGTACTTC.

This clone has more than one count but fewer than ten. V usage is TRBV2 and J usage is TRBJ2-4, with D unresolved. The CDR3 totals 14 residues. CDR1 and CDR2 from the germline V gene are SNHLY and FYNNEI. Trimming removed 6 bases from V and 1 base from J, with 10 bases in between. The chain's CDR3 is CASSLNEAKNIQYF. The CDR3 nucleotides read TGTGCCAGCAGCCTTAACGAGGCCAAAAACATTCAGTACTTC.

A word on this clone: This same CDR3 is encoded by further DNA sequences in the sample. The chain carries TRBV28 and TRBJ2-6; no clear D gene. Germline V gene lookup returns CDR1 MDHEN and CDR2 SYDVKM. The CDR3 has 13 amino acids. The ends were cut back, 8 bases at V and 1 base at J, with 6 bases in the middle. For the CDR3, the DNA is TGTGCCAGCCGGCCTTCTGGGGCCAACGTCCTGACTTTC. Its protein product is CASRPSGANVLTF.

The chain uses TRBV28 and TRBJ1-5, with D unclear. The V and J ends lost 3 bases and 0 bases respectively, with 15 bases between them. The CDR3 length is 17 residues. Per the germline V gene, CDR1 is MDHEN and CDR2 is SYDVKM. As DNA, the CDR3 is TGTGCCAGCAGTTTTCCAGGCTCCGCATATAGCAATCAGCCCCAGCATTTT. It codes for CASSFPGSAYSNQPQHF.

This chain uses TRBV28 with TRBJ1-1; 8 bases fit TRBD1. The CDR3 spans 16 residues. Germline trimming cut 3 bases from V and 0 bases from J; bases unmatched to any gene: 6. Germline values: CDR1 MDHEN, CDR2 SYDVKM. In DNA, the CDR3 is TGTGCCAGCAGTTTCCGAGGACAGGGAGTGAACACTGAAGCTTTCTTT. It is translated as CASSFRGQGVNTEAFF.

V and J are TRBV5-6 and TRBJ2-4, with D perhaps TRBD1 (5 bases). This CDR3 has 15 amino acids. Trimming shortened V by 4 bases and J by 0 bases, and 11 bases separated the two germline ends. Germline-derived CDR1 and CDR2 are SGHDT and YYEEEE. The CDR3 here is CASSQTEVAKNIQYF. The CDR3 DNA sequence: TGTGCCAGCAGCCAGACAGAGGTAGCCAAAAACATTCAGTACTTC.

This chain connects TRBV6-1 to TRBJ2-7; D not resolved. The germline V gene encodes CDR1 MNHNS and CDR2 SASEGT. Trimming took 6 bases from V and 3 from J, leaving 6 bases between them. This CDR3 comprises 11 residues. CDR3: CASRESYEQYF. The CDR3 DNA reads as TGTGCCAGCAGAGAGAGCTACGAGCAGTACTTC.

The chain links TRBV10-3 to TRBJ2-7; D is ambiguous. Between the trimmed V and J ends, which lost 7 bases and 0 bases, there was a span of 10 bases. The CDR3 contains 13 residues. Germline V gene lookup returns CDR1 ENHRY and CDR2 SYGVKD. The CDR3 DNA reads TGTGCCATCAAAGGTAACAACTCCTACGAGCAGTACTTC. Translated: CAIKGNNSYEQYF.

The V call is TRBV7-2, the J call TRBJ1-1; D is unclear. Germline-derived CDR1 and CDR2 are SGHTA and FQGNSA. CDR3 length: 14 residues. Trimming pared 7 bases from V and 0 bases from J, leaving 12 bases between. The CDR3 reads CASNRVTMNTEAFF. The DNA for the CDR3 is TGTGCCAGCAACCGGGTCACCATGAACACTGAAGCTTTCTTT. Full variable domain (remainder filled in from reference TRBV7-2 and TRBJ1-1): GAGVSQSPSNKVTEKGKDVELRCDPISGHTALYWYRQSLGQGLEFLIYFQGNSAPDKSGLPSDRFSAERTGGSVSTLTIQRTQQEDSAVYLCASNRVTMNTEAFFGQGTRLTVV.

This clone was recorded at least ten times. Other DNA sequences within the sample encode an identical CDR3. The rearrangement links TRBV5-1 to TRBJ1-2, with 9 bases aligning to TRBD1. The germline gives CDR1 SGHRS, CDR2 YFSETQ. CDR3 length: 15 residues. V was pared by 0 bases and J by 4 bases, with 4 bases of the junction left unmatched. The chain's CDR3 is CASSLGTGEGYGYTF. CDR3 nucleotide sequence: TGCGCCAGCAGCTTGGGGACAGGGGAAGGCTATGGCTACACCTTC.

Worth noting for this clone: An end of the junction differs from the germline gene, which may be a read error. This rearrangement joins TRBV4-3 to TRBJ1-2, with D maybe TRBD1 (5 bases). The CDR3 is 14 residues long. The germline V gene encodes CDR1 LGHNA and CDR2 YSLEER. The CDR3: CASSQDALAGYRAF. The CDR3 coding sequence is TGCGCCAGCAGCCAAGACGCCCTCGCAGGGTATCGGGCCTTC.

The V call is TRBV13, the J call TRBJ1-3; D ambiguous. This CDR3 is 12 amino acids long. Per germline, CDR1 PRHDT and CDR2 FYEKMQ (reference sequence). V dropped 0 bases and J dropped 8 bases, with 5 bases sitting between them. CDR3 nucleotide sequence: TGTGCCAGCAGCTTAGGGCAGTACACCATATATTTT. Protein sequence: CASSLGQYTIYF.

In DNA, the CDR3 is TGTGCCATCAGTGACGGTGGGGCCGGGGAGCTGTTTTTT. As protein: CAISDGGAGELFF. The rearrangement joins TRBV10-3 to TRBJ2-2, with D unclear. V lost 3 bases and J 6 bases, leaving 8 bases between the germline ends. Per the germline V gene, CDR1 is ENHRY and CDR2 is SYGVKD. This CDR3 has 13 amino acids.

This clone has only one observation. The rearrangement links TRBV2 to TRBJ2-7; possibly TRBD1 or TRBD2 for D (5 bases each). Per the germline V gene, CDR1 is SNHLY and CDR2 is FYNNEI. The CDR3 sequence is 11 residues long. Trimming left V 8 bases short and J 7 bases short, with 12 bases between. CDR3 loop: CASGTATEQYF. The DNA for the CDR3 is TGTGCCAGCGGGACGGCTACTGAGCAGTACTTC.

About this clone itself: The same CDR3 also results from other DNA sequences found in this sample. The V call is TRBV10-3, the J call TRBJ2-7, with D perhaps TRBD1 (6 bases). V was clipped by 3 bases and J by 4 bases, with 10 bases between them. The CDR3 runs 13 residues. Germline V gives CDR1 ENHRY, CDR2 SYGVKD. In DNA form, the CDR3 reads TGTGCCATCAGTGAACTACAGGGATACGAGCAGTACTTC. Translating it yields CAISELQGYEQYF.

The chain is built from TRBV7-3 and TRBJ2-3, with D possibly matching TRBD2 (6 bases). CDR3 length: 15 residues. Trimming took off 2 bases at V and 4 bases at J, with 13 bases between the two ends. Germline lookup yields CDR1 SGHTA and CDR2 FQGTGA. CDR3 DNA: TGTGCCAGCAGCTTAGTTTGGGGGGTGGCAGATACGCAGTATTTT. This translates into CASSLVWGVADTQYF.

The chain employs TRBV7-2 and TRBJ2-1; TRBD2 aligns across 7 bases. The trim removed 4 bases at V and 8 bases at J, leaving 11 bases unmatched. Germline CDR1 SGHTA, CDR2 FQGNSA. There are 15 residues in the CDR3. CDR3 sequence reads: CASSSRTSGVDEQFF. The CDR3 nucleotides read TGTGCCAGCAGCTCCCGGACTAGTGGGGTCGATGAGCAGTTCTTC. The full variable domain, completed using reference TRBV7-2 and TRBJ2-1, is GAGVSQSPSNKVTEKGKDVELRCDPISGHTALYWYRQSLGQGLEFLIYFQGNSAPDKSGLPSDRFSAERTGGSVSTLTIQRTQQEDSAVYLCASSSRTSGVDEQFFGPGTRLTVL.

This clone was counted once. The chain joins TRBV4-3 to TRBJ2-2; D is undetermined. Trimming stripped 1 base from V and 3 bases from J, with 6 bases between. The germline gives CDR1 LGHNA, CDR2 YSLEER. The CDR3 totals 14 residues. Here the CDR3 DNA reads TGCGCCAGCAGCCAAGTTACCTACACCGGGGAGCTGTTTTTT. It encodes CASSQVTYTGELFF.

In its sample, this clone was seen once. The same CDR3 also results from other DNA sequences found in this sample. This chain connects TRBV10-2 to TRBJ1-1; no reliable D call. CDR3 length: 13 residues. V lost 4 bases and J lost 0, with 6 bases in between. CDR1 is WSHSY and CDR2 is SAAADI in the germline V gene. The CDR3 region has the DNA TGCGCCAGCAGTGGGCAGTTGAACACTGAAGCTTTCTTT. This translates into CASSGQLNTEAFF.

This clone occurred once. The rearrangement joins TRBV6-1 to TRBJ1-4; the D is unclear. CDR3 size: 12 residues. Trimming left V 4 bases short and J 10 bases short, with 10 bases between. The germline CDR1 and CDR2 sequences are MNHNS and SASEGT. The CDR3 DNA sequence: TGTGCCAGCAGTGCGGGCGCGGGAAAACTGTTTTTT. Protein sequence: CASSAGAGKLFF.

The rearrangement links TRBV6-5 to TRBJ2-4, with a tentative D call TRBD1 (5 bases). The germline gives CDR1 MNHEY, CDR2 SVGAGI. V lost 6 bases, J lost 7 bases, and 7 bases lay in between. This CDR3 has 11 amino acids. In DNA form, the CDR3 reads TGTGCCAGCAGCCAGGGTAACATTCAGTACTTC. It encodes CASSQGNIQYF.